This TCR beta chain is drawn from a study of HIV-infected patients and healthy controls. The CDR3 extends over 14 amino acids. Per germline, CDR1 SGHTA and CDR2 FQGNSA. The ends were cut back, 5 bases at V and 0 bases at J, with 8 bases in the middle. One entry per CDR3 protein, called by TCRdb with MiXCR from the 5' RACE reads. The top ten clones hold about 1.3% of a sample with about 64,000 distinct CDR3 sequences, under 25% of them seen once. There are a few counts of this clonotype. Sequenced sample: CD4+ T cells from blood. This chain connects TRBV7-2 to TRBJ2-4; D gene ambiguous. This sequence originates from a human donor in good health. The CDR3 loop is CASSVRIAKNIQYF. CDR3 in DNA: TGTGCCAGCAGCGTAAGAATAGCCAAAAACATTCAGTACTTC.